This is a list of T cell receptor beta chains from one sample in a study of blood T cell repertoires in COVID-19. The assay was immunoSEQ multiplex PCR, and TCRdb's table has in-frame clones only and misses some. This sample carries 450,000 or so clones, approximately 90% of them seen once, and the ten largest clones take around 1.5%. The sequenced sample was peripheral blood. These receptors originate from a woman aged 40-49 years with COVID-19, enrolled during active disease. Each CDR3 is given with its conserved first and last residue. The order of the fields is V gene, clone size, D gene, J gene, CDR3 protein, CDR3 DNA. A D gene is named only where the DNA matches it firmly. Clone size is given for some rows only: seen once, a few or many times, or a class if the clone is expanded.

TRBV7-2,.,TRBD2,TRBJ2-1,CASSLELAGLPYNEQFF,TGTGCCAGCAGCTTAGAACTAGCGGGACTGCCTTACAATGAGCAGTTCTTC
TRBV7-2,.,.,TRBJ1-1,CASSRQLNTEAFF,TGTGCCAGCAGCCGACAGCTGAACACTGAAGCTTTCTTT
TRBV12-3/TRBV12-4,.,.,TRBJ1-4,CASSRTDEKLFF,TGTGCCAGCAGTCGGACAGATGAAAAACTGTTTTTT
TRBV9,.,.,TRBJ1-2,CASSPGLREGYTF,TGTGCCAGCAGCCCCGGCCTCCGGGAGGGCTACACCTTC
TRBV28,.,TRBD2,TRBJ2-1,CASSIAHSGDYNEQFF,TGTGCCAGCAGTATAGCCCATAGCGGGGACTACAATGAGCAGTTCTTC
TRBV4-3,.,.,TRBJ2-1,CASSQESLSNEQFF,TGCGCCAGCAGCCAAGAGAGTCTGTCAAATGAGCAGTTCTTC
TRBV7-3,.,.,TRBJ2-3,CASSLGGGPTDTQYF,TGTGCCAGCAGCTTAGGAGGAGGGCCCACAGATACGCAGTATTTT
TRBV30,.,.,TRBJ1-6,CAWSVNGNSPLHF,TGTGCCTGGAGTGTAAACGGTAATTCACCCCTCCACTTT
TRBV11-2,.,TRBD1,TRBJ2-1,CASSPGQAGSNEQFF,TGTGCCAGCAGCCCGGGACAGGCGGGTAGCAATGAGCAGTTCTTC
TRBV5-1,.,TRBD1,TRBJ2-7,CASSLRDRGHHEQYF,TGCGCCAGCAGCTTAAGGGACAGGGGGCACCACGAGCAGTACTTC
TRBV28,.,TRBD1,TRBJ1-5,CASTTGLRPQHF,TGTGCCAGCACGACAGGGCTTCGGCCCCAGCATTTT
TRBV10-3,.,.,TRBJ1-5,CAISEADQPQHF,TGTGCCATCAGTGAGGCGGATCAGCCCCAGCATTTT
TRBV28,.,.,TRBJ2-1,CASSLWQRRTPYNEQFF,TGTGCCAGCAGTTTATGGCAGAGGCGCACACCATACAATGAGCAGTTCTTC
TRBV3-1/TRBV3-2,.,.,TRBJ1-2,CASSLLSGGGGYTF,TGTGCCAGCAGCCTCTTAAGCGGGGGCGGCGGCTACACCTTC
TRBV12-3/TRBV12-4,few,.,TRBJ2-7,CASRIQGNYEQYF,TGTGCCAGCAGGATCCAGGGGAACTACGAGCAGTACTTC
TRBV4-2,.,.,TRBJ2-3,CASSQSGTLFGRKDTQYF,TGTGCCAGCAGCCAATCCGGGACTTTATTCGGGAGAAAAGATACGCAGTATTTT
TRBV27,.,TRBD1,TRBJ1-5,CASSSGQAYQPQHF,TGTGCCAGCAGTTCCGGACAGGCCTATCAGCCCCAGCATTTT
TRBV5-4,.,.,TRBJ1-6,CASSGGRSSNSPLHF,TGTGCCAGCAGCGGAGGACGGTCTTCTAATTCACCCCTCCACTTT
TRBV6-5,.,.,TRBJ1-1,CASTGPREGTEAFF,TGTGCCAGCACCGGACCGAGAGAGGGCACTGAAGCTTTCTTT
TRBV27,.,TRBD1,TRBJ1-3,CASGTDRGNTIYF,TGTGCCAGCGGGACGGACAGGGGAAACACCATATATTTT
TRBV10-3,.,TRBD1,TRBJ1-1,CAISPRQGSRNTEAFF,TGTGCCATCAGTCCTAGACAGGGCAGTCGGAACACTGAAGCTTTCTTT
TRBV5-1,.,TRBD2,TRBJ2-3,CASSAGLAGTDTQYF,TGCGCCAGCAGCGCGGGACTAGCGGGCACAGATACGCAGTATTTT
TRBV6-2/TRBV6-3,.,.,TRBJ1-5,CASSYSSRDQPQHF,TGTGCCAGCAGTTACTCGTCCAGGGATCAGCCCCAGCATTTT
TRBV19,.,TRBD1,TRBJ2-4,CASSIQGQGAKNIQYF,TGTGCCAGTAGTATACAGGGACAGGGGGCCAAAAACATTCAGTACTTC
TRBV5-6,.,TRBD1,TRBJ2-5,CASGDRGQETQYF,TGTGCCAGCGGGGACAGGGGTCAAGAGACCCAGTACTTC
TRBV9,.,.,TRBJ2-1,CASSVAPGNEQFF,TGTGCCAGCAGCGTAGCTCCGGGGAATGAGCAGTTCTTC
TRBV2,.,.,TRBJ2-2,CASSQGQGGTGELFF,TGTGCCAGCTCCCAGGGGCAGGGGGGCACCGGGGAGCTGTTTTTT
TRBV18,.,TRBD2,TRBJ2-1,CASSVISGAAYNEQFF,TGTGCCAGCTCAGTTATTAGCGGGGCCGCATACAATGAGCAGTTCTTC
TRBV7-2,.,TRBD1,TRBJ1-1,CASSLTTGGNTEAFF,TGTGCCAGCAGCTTAACGACAGGGGGAAACACTGAAGCTTTCTTT
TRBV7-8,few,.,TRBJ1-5,CASSLVGNQPQHF,TGTGCCAGCAGCTTAGTAGGCAATCAGCCCCAGCATTTT